Shown below are 25 T cell receptor beta chains from a single sample sequenced in a study of siplizumab effects on memory and regulatory T cells. Sequencing used immunoSEQ multiplex PCR; TCRdb keeps in-frame clones, though not all of them. The sample has about 69,000 clones, roughly 88% seen once. The sample comprised Tregs sorted from blood. The receptors stem from a human donor in good health.

The V call is TRBV30, the J call TRBJ1-2; no clear D gene. CDR1 GTSNPN and CDR2 SVGIG come from the germline V gene (reference sequence). This CDR3 region has 12 residues. The V and J ends lost 1 base and 0 bases respectively, with 3 bases between them. The CDR3 spells CAWSGANYGYTF. The CDR3 nucleotides are TGTGCCTGGAGTGGAGCTAACTATGGCTACACCTTC.

This clone was counted between two and nine times. One end of the junction varies from germline; a read error may be responsible. The rearrangement links TRBV6-1 to TRBJ1-3; D not certain. The germline V gene has CDR1 MNHNS and CDR2 SASEGT. The CDR3 has 15 residues. The CDR3 nucleotides are TGTGCCAGCAGTGAAGTACCGGGTTATGGATACACCATATATTTT. Protein product: CASSEVPGYGYTIYF.

V gene TRBV19 combines with J gene TRBJ2-1; the D call may be TRBD1 or TRBD2 (6 bases each). V shed 4 bases and J shed 8 bases, with 18 bases lying between them. The germline V gene has CDR1 LNHDA and CDR2 SQIVND (reference sequence). This CDR3 is 15 amino acids long. The CDR3 DNA is TGTGCCAGTAGTAACTCGGGGGCACAAAGCGATGAGCAGTTCTTC. Amino acids: CASSNSGAQSDEQFF.

The chain couples TRBV18 to TRBJ2-5; tentatively, D is TRBD1 or TRBD2 (6 bases each). V dropped 3 bases and J dropped 4 bases, with 15 bases sitting between them. Germline CDR1 and CDR2: KGHSH and LQKENI. CDR3 length: 15 residues. The CDR3 DNA is TGTGCCAGCTCACCGAGAAGAGGAGGGGGAGAGACCCAGTACTTC. The encoded protein is CASSPRRGGGETQYF.

CDR3 protein: CASRFWDLTMDTQYF. In DNA, the CDR3 is TGCGCCAGCAGGTTTTGGGACCTCACAATGGATACGCAGTATTTT. This chain joins TRBV5-1 and TRBJ2-3; D possibly uses TRBD1 or TRBD2 (5 bases each). The CDR3 runs 15 residues. V was shortened by 5 bases and J by 6 bases, with 19 bases between the two germline ends. CDR1 SGHRS and CDR2 YFSETQ come from the germline V gene.

This chain connects TRBV20-1 to TRBJ2-1; no firm D call. Trimming took 6 bases from V and 9 from J, leaving 12 bases between them. CDR1 is DFQATT and CDR2 is SNEGSKA in the germline V gene (reference sequence). The CDR3 totals 11 residues. CDR3: CSASLEIEQFF. The DNA of the CDR3 is TGCAGTGCAAGTTTAGAGATTGAGCAGTTCTTC.

This chain connects TRBV7-2 to TRBJ1-3; unclear D gene. Trimming cost V 5 bases and J 6 bases, with 17 bases left between them. From germline, CDR1 is SGHTA and CDR2 FQGNSA. The CDR3 spans 15 residues. CDR3 nucleotide sequence: TGTGCCAGCAGCACCCGGGGAGGGATAGTAAACACCATATATTTT. It codes for CASSTRGGIVNTIYF. The variable domain in full, with the rest retrieved from reference TRBV7-2 and TRBJ1-3, is GAGVSQSPSNKVTEKGKDVELRCDPISGHTALYWYRQSLGQGLEFLIYFQGNSAPDKSGLPSDRFSAERTGGSVSTLTIQRTQQEDSAVYLCASSTRGGIVNTIYFGEGSWLTVV.

The V call is TRBV18, the J call TRBJ1-2; 9 bases are a match to TRBD1. The trim removed 2 bases at V and 4 bases at J, leaving 11 bases unmatched. Germline V gives CDR1 KGHSH, CDR2 LQKENI. The CDR3 has 17 residues. CDR3 sequence reads: CASSPNPPGQGSYGYTF. DNA of the CDR3: TGTGCCAGCTCACCAAACCCACCGGGACAGGGTAGCTATGGCTACACCTTC.

The rearrangement joins TRBV14 to TRBJ1-1, with TRBD1 matching over 7 bases. Trimming removed 0 bases from V and 0 bases from J; junction bases left unmatched: 16. CDR3 length: 20 residues. Germline lookup yields CDR1 SGHDN and CDR2 FVKESK. CDR3 in DNA: TGTGCCAGCAGCCAAGAAACTCAGAGAGACAGGGACGCAATGAACACTGAAGCTTTCTTT. It is translated as CASSQETQRDRDAMNTEAFF.

The rearrangement links TRBV19 to TRBJ1-3, with D maybe TRBD1 (6 bases). V lost 3 bases to trimming and J lost 4 bases, with 13 bases between them. This CDR3 contains 15 residues. CDR1 LNHDA and CDR2 SQIVND come from the germline V gene (reference sequence). For the CDR3, the DNA is TGTGCCAGTAGTATCAGGGGCATACGCGGAAACACCATATATTTT. This gives the protein CASSIRGIRGNTIYF. Looking up the rest from reference TRBV19 and TRBJ1-3 gives the full variable domain: DGGITQSPKYLFRKEGQNVTLSCEQNLNHDAMYWYRQDPGQGLRLIYYSQIVNDFQKGDIAEGYSVSREKKESFPLTVTSAQKNPTAFYLCASSIRGIRGNTIYFGEGSWLTVV.

This clone rates as medium-sized. The rearrangement uses TRBV5-4 and TRBJ1-1; D is undetermined. This CDR3 contains 13 residues. The germline CDR1 and CDR2 sequences are SGHNT and YYREEE (reference sequence). The V and J ends lost 0 bases and 0 bases respectively, with 3 bases between them. Here the CDR3 reads CASSLDMNTEAFF. The CDR3 nucleotides read TGTGCCAGCAGCTTGGACATGAACACTGAAGCTTTCTTT.

This chain uses TRBV2 with TRBJ2-2; 15 positions match TRBD2. The CDR3 is 18 amino acids. V dropped 6 bases and J dropped 5; count of bases not matched to a gene: 10. The V gene's germline CDR1 is SNHLY and CDR2 FYNNEI. CDR3 coding DNA: TGTGCCAGCAGCAGCGGACTAGCGGGAGGGCGACGGACCGGGGAGCTGTTTTTT. Protein: CASSSGLAGGRRTGELFF.

The chain links TRBV2 to TRBJ2-1, with 11 nucleotides matching TRBD1. The V gene's germline CDR1 is SNHLY and CDR2 FYNNEI. This CDR3 has 16 residues. The V and J ends lost 6 bases and 0 bases, in that order; junction bases with no gene match: 4. CDR3 bases: TGTGCCAGCAGGGGACAGGGGGGAAGCTCCTACAATGAGCAGTTCTTC. Residues: CASRGQGGSSYNEQFF.

This rearrangement joins TRBV30 to TRBJ1-1; D possibly corresponds to TRBD1 (5 bases). Germline lookup yields CDR1 GTSNPN and CDR2 SVGIG (reference sequence). V dropped 3 bases and J dropped 5 bases, with 19 bases sitting between them. The CDR3 sequence is 15 residues long. DNA for the CDR3: TGTGCCTGGAGGTGGGGGGGACTTGGGCGGACTGAAGCTTTCTTT. Protein sequence: CAWRWGGLGRTEAFF.

This clone was recorded only once. V is TRBV5-1 and J is TRBJ2-2; D remains ambiguous. V was trimmed by 6 bases and J by 3 bases, leaving 24 bases between them. Germline CDR1 is SGHRS and CDR2 is YFSETQ. The CDR3 runs 18 residues. CDR3 residues: CASTARVRAGGYTGELFF. The CDR3 DNA is TGCGCCAGCACGGCTAGGGTAAGGGCCGGTGGATACACCGGGGAGCTGTTTTTT.

The DNA for the CDR3 is TGTGCCAGCAGCTTGGCTCAGGGTACAGTCTATGGCTACACCTTC. It translates to CASSLAQGTVYGYTF. The J gene is TRBJ1-2, the V gene TRBV5-5, with a tentative D call TRBD1 (5 bases). Trimming stripped 0 bases from V and 4 bases from J, with 13 bases between. Per germline, CDR1 SGHKS and CDR2 YYEKEE (reference sequence). The length of the CDR3 is 15 residues.

This sequence joins TRBV27 and TRBJ1-1; the D gene is possibly TRBD1 (6 bases). The ends were cut back, 5 bases at V and 3 bases at J, with 16 bases in the middle. Per the germline V gene, CDR1 is MNHEY and CDR2 is SMNVEV (reference sequence). The CDR3 spans 15 residues. This chain's CDR3 is CASSRSIRGYTEAFF. The CDR3, as DNA: TGTGCCAGCAGTCGGAGTATCAGGGGTTACACTGAAGCTTTCTTT.

V usage is TRBV19 and J usage is TRBJ2-2; TRBD2 is a possible D gene (6 bases). The CDR3 runs 15 residues. Germline CDR1 reads LNHDA; CDR2 reads SQIVND (reference sequence). V lost 3 bases and J lost 0, with 8 bases in between. This CDR3 is CASSIGGTNTGELFF. CDR3 nucleotide sequence: TGTGCCAGTAGTATTGGCGGGACGAACACCGGGGAGCTGTTTTTT.

In the case of this clone: It is likely a read error, because the conserved phenylalanine at the end of the CDR3 is missing. Because the CDR3's place on the DNA is in doubt, the DNA is left out and the CDR3 is given as listed by TCRdb. The chain links TRBV7-2 to TRBJ2-7; the table's D call, TRBD2, was not checked against the DNA. The CDR3 has 11 residues if both end residues are counted. Per germline, CDR1 SGHTA and CDR2 FQGNSA. This CDR3 is CASSSRLAGGL.

The V and J genes are TRBV7-2 and TRBJ2-7; the D is unclear. The germline V gene has CDR1 SGHTA and CDR2 FQGNSA. The CDR3 totals 15 residues. V shed 5 bases and J shed 6 bases, with 20 bases lying between them. In nucleotides, the CDR3 is TGTGCCAGCAGCCTCGGAGACCCACGTGGCCTCGAGCAGTACTTC. This gives the protein CASSLGDPRGLEQYF.

This chain connects TRBV19 to TRBJ1-1; D is unresolved. V dropped 5 bases and J dropped 4 bases, with 8 bases sitting between them. Germline assignment: CDR1 LNHDA and CDR2 SQIVND (reference sequence). The CDR3 totals 12 residues. As DNA, the CDR3 is TGTGCCAGTAGTGGCGGAGGCACTGAAGCTTTCTTT. It specifies CASSGGGTEAFF.

The chain carries TRBV18 and TRBJ2-1; D ambiguous. With 4 bases removed from V and 11 bases from J, the gap between germline ends came to 9 bases. This CDR3 is built from 11 residues. CDR1 is KGHSH and CDR2 is LQKENI in the germline V gene. CDR3 amino acids: CASSLGPKQFF. In DNA, the CDR3 is TGTGCCAGCTCACTCGGACCAAAGCAGTTCTTC.

This clone was recorded once. The J gene is TRBJ2-6, the V gene TRBV2, with D possibly being TRBD2 (5 bases). Germline lookup yields CDR1 SNHLY and CDR2 FYNNEI. The CDR3 spans 14 residues. Trimming cost V 10 bases and J 0 bases, with 10 bases left between them. The DNA for the CDR3 is TGTGCCATCAGCGGAGGCTCTGGGGCCAACGTCCTGACTTTC. Encoded protein: CAISGGSGANVLTF.

V and J are TRBV27 and TRBJ2-7; D gene uncertain. The CDR3 loop spans 14 amino acids. Germline V CDR1 and CDR2: MNHEY, SMNVEV (reference sequence). Trimming took 1 base from V and 0 from J, leaving 7 bases between them. The CDR3 DNA follows: TGTGCCAGCAGTTTATTTCAGAGCTCCTACGAGCAGTACTTC. Its translation is CASSLFQSSYEQYF.

The V call is TRBV7-2, the J call TRBJ1-2, with a tentative D call TRBD1 (6 bases). This CDR3 has 14 residues. The germline V gene encodes CDR1 SGHTA and CDR2 FQGNSA. Between the trimmed V and J ends, which lost 2 bases and 8 bases, there was a span of 15 bases. The CDR3 DNA reads TGTGCCAGCAGCTTAATCAGGGGTGGAGGGGGCTACACCTTC. It translates to CASSLIRGGGGYTF.